The present T cell receptor (beta chain) was sequenced within a study of CD8 T cells in Susac syndrome. The germline V gene has CDR1 MNHEY and CDR2 SVGAGI. The V gene end was trimmed by 0 bases and the J gene end by 2 bases; junction bases not matched to a gene: 4. The CDR3 loop spans 15 amino acids. The authors reverse transcribed roughly 0.45 to 1 ug RNA with random hexamers. Via MiXCR, TCRdb re-called the immunoSEQ multiplex PCR reads, giving one row per CDR3 protein. In the table there are 100,000 to 150,000 distinct CDR3 sequences, around 94% of which are singletons. The chain recombines TRBV6-5 with TRBJ2-7; 7 nucleotides match TRBD2. The specimen was CD8+ T cells from PBMCs. The sequence derives from a human donor with Susac syndrome. The CDR3 nucleotides are TGTGCCAGCAGTTACTCGGGCAGCGGGGCCTACGAGCAGTACTTC. It yields the protein CASSYSGSGAYEQYF.